The following is a TCR beta chain sequence with its context. The CDR3 consists of 13 residues. V lost 6 bases, J lost 7 bases, and 12 bases lay in between. Germline V gene lookup returns CDR1 SGHTA and CDR2 FQGTGA. The sample comes from a study of blood T cell repertoires in COVID-19. The method was immunoSEQ multiplex PCR; TCRdb's version includes in-frame clones alone and lacks a portion of them. The sample has 250,000 to 300,000 clones, roughly nine tenths seen once. The receptor comes from a woman aged 40 to 50 who had recovered from COVID-19. The chain recombines TRBV7-3 with TRBJ2-2; D may be TRBD2 (6 bases). Input material: peripheral blood. CDR3: CASRSTRVGELFF. The CDR3 DNA reads TGTGCCAGCAGATCGACTAGGGTCGGGGAGCTGTTTTTT.